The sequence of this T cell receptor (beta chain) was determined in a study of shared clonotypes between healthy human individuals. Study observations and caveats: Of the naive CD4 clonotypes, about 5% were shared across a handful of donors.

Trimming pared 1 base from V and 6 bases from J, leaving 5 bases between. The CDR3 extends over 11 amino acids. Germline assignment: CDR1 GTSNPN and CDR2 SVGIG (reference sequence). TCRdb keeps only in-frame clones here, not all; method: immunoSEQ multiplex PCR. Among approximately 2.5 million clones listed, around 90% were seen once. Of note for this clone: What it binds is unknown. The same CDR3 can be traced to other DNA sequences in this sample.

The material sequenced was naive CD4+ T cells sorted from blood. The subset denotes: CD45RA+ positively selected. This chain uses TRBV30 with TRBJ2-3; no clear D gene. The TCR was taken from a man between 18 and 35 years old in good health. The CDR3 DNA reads TGTGCCTGGAGTGGTGTGGATACGCAGTATTTT. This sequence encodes CAWSGVDTQYF.